This entry lists 3 T cell receptor beta chains sequenced from one sample in a study of STAT5B mutations in CD4+ large granular lymphocyte leukemia. Only in-frame clones appear in the TCRdb table, and some are missing; sequencing was by immunoSEQ multiplex PCR. This table has some 23,000 clones, 74% appearing once. Sequenced input: CD4+ T cells from blood buffy coats. The receptors originated from a human donor in good health.

V and J are TRBV11-3 and TRBJ1-5, with D possibly matching TRBD1 (5 bases). This CDR3 contains 16 residues. Germline CDR1 is SGHNT and CDR2 is YENEEA. With 1 base removed from V and 1 base from J, the gap between germline ends came to 11 bases. CDR3 bases: TGTGCCAGCAGCTTAGCGTTAGGGGCGAGCAATCAGCCCCAGCATTTT. It translates to CASSLALGASNQPQHF.

A single count supports this clone. The chain joins TRBV9 to TRBJ2-1; D might be TRBD1 (5 bases). The V end lost 0 bases, the J end lost 1 base, and 8 bases lay between the germline ends. This CDR3 spans 15 amino acids. Germline V gives CDR1 SGDLS, CDR2 YYNGEE. The CDR3 DNA reads TGTGCCAGCAGCGTAGCCCCAGGGTCCTACAATGAGCAGTTCTTC. It specifies CASSVAPGSYNEQFF.

The chain uses TRBV5-6 and TRBJ1-4; D is unresolved. Trimming removed 2 bases at V and 3 bases at J, with 8 bases between. Germline CDR1 SGHDT, CDR2 YYEEEE. The CDR3 contains 14 residues. The CDR3 sequence is CASSFGAANEKLFF. Written as DNA, the CDR3 is TGTGCCAGCAGCTTCGGCGCGGCTAATGAAAAACTGTTTTTT. The entire variable domain, with the rest obtained from reference TRBV5-6 and TRBJ1-4, is as follows: DAGVTQSPTHLIKTRGQQVTLRCSPKSGHDTVSWYQQALGQGPQFIFQYYEEEERQRGNFPDRFSGHQFPNYSSELNVNALLLGDSALYLCASSFGAANEKLFFGSGTQLSVL.